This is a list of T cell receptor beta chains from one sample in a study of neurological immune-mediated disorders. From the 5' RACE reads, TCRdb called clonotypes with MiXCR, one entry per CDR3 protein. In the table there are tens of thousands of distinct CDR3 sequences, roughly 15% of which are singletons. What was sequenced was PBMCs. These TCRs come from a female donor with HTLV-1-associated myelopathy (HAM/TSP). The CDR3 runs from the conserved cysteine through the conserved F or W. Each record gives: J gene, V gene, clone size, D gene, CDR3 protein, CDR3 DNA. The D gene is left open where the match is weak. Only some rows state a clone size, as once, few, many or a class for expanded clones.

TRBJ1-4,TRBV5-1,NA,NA,CASSLISQGAEKLFF,TGCGCCAGCAGCTTGATTTCCCAGGGAGCTGAAAAACTGTTTTTT
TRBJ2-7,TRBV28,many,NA,CASSSSGEGVAEQYF,TGTGCCAGCAGTTCGTCAGGAGAGGGAGTTGCCGAGCAGTACTTC
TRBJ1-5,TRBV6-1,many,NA,CASRSAPDQPQHF,TGTGCCAGCAGGTCGGCCCCGGATCAGCCCCAGCATTTT
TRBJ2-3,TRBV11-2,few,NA,CASSSSGRSTDTQYF,TGTGCCAGCAGCTCCTCGGGACGGAGCACAGATACGCAGTATTTT
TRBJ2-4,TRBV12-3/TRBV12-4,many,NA,CASSTSRTAKNIQYF,TGTGCCAGCAGCACCTCCCGCACCGCCAAAAACATTCAGTACTTC
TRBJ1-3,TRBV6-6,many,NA,CASRPLTTGNTIYF,TGTGCCAGCAGACCCCTAACAACTGGAAACACCATATATTTT
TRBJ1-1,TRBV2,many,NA,CASSVEANTEAFF,TGTGCCAGCAGTGTCGAGGCGAACACTGAAGCTTTCTTT
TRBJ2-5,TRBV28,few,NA,CASSFVGQETQYF,TGTGCCAGCAGTTTCGTAGGCCAAGAGACCCAGTACTTC
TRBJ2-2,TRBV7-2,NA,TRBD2,CASSLGAGGLNTGELFF,TGTGCCAGCAGCTTAGGCGCGGGGGGGCTGAACACCGGGGAGCTGTTTTTT
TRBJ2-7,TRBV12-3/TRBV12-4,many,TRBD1,CASNRAGTGAYEQYF,TGTGCCAGCAACAGGGCCGGGACAGGGGCCTACGAGCAGTACTTC
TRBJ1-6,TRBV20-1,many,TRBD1,CSATNSQGSSYNSPLHF,TGCAGTGCCACGAACTCACAGGGGAGCTCCTATAATTCACCCCTCCACTTT
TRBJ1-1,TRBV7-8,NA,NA,CASSLGRMDTEAFF,TGTGCCAGCAGCTTGGGGCGAATGGACACTGAAGCTTTCTTT
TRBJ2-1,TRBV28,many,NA,CASTLGGPMLNEQFF,TGTGCCAGCACCTTGGGGGGGCCGATGTTAAATGAGCAGTTCTTC
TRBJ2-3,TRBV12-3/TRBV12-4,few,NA,CASSASADTQYF,TGTGCCAGCAGCGCCAGCGCAGATACGCAGTATTTT
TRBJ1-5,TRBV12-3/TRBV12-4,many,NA,CASSSQGLSNQPQHF,TGTGCCAGCAGTTCGCAGGGGCTAAGCAATCAGCCCCAGCATTTT
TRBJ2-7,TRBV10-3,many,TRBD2,CATTAGAGGSSYEQYF,TGTGCCACCACCGCCGGTGCGGGGGGTAGCTCCTACGAGCAGTACTTC
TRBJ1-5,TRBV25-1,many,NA,CASRQGYQPQHF,TGTGCCAGCAGACAGGGCTATCAGCCCCAGCATTTT
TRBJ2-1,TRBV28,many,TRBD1,CASSPSHRGRYNEQFF,TGTGCCAGCAGCCCATCTCACAGGGGGCGTTACAATGAGCAGTTCTTC
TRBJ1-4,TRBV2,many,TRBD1,CASSAQTGGEEKLFF,TGTGCCAGCAGCGCCCAGACAGGGGGTGAAGAAAAACTGTTTTTT
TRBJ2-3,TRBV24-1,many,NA,CATSIPITDTQYF,TGTGCCACCAGTATTCCAATCACAGATACGCAGTATTTT
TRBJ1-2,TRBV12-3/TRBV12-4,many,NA,CASSLSRGGYTF,TGTGCCAGCAGTTTAAGCAGGGGAGGCTACACCTTC
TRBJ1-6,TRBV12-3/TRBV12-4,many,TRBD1,CASSLGGRNNSPLHF,TGTGCCAGCAGTCTAGGGGGCAGGAATAATTCACCCCTCCACTTT
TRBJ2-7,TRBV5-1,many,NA,CASRRGVQPYEQYF,TGCGCCAGCAGGCGTGGGGTACAGCCCTACGAGCAGTACTTC
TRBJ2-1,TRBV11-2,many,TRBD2,CASSRNTAGGSANEQFF,TGTGCCAGCAGCCGAAACACAGCGGGGGGGAGTGCAAATGAGCAGTTCTTC
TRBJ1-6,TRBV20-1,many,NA,CSARGANSPLHF,TGCAGTGCTAGGGGAGCAAATTCACCCCTCCACTTT
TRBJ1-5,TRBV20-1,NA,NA,CSARWGIGGQPQHF,TGCAGTGCTAGATGGGGGATAGGGGGGCAGCCCCAGCATTTT
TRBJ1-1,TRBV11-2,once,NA,CASSPRQFPLITEAFF,TGTGCCAGCAGCCCACGACAGTTCCCCCTGATCACTGAAGCTTTCTTT
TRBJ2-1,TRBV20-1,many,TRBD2,CSGKSGGAFEQFF,TGCAGTGGAAAAAGCGGGGGGGCCTTTGAGCAGTTCTTC
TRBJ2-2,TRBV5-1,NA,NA,CASSSQVSWATTGELFF,TGCGCCAGCAGCTCTCAAGTATCGTGGGCGACCACCGGGGAGCTGTTTTTT
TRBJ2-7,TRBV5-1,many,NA,CASSRAGDYEQYF,TGCGCCAGCAGCAGGGCAGGGGACTACGAGCAGTACTTC
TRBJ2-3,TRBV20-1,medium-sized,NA,CSAHKGGADTQYF,TGCAGTGCTCATAAGGGGGGCGCAGATACGCAGTATTTT
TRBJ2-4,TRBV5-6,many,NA,CASSLQSRGREAKNIQYF,TGTGCCAGCAGCTTGCAGAGTCGGGGGCGGGAGGCCAAAAACATTCAGTACTTC
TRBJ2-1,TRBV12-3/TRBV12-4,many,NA,CASQDKSYNEQFF,TGTGCCAGTCAGGACAAGTCCTACAATGAGCAGTTCTTC
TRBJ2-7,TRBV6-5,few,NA,CASSSTQYEQYF,TGTGCCAGCAGTTCAACTCAATACGAGCAGTACTTC
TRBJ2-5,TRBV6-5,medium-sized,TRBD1,CASSATGGETQYF,TGTGCCAGCAGCGCAACAGGGGGGGAGACCCAGTACTTC
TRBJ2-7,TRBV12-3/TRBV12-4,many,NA,CASSLAVDEQYF,TGTGCCAGCAGCCTAGCCGTGGACGAGCAGTACTTC
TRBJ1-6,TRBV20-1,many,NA,CSARAAQSNSPLHF,TGCAGTGCTAGAGCGGCACAGAGTAATTCACCCCTCCACTTT
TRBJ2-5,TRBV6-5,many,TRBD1,CASSQTDRGGETQYF,TGTGCCAGCAGCCAGACTGACAGGGGAGGCGAGACCCAGTACTTC